One sample yielded the 3 T cell receptor beta chains listed below, sequenced in a study of regulatory T cells in long-lasting Graves disease. Sample time point: newly diagnosed GD, antithyroid drugs for less than 3 months. Construction of the TCR library relied on RNA isolated from PBMCs. To make TCR beta libraries, researchers used iRepertoire HTBI primers and Arm-PCR of CDR3 regions. In TCRdb, the multiplex PCR reads were re-called with MiXCR into one record per CDR3 protein. The profile shows under 700,000 distinct CDR3 sequences, around 16% of them singletons. The sample was also linked to a second study, of T cells in Graves' hyperthyroidism and ophthalmopathy.

The sequencing here drew on peripheral blood mononuclear cells (PBMCs), taken at new diagnosis, from a patient treated with antithyroid drugs. All receptors come from a woman aged 35-65 years with Graves disease.

This clonotype occurred many times. V and J are TRBV20-1 and TRBJ1-5, with D unclear. Germline CDR1 reads DFQATT; CDR2 reads SNEGSKA (reference sequence). V was shortened by 3 bases and J by 4 bases, with 10 bases between the two germline ends. The CDR3 has 13 residues. The DNA for the CDR3 is TGCAGTGCTAGCGTGGATTCTAATCAGCCCCAGCATTTT. It encodes CSASVDSNQPQHF.

The chain uses TRBV25-1 and TRBJ2-5; D is undetermined. Germline V gives CDR1 MGHDK, CDR2 SYGVNS. This CDR3 has 12 amino acids. Trimming removed 8 bases at V and 5 bases at J, with 12 bases between. Here the CDR3 DNA reads TGTGCCAGCGGGCAGGCTCGCGAGACCCAGTACTTC. Protein sequence: CASGQARETQYF.

This clonotype was seen ten or more times. The CDR3 DNA reads as TGTGCCAGCAGTCCAGACAGGGCTAGCAATCAGCCCCAGCATTTT. Protein sequence: CASSPDRASNQPQHF. The chain combines TRBV28 with TRBJ1-5; 7 nucleotides align to TRBD1. CDR3 size: 15 residues. CDR1 and CDR2 from the germline V gene are MDHEN and SYDVKM. The V segment lost 5 bases and the J segment 0 bases; nucleotides outside the gene matches: 4.